Following are 24 T cell receptor beta chains from one sample sequenced in a study of blood T cell repertoires in COVID-19. The repertoire was sequenced with immunoSEQ multiplex PCR; TCRdb's copy has only in-frame clones and lacks some. The sample lists 400,000 to 500,000 clones, more than 75% occurring once. The specimen was PBMCs or T cells enriched from blood (not recorded which). These receptor sequences come from a woman in her 40s who had recovered from COVID-19.

In this sample, this clone turned up a few times. The V call is TRBV11-3, the J call TRBJ2-3; TRBD2 matches at 7 bases. The germline V gene has CDR1 SGHNT and CDR2 YENEEA. The CDR3 spans 14 residues. J was trimmed by 6 bases and V by 3 bases; bases with no gene match: 6. The CDR3 bases are TGTGCCAGCAGCTTGGGGAGCGGGAAGGATACGCAGTATTTT. This codes for CASSLGSGKDTQYF.

The V gene is TRBV4-3, the J gene TRBJ1-1; 7 nucleotides match TRBD1. From germline, CDR1 is LGHNA and CDR2 YSLEER. The CDR3 contains 14 residues. V lost 4 bases to trimming and J lost 2 bases; unmatched junction nucleotides: 4. The CDR3: CASSRGQINTEAFF. CDR3 nucleotide sequence: TGCGCCAGCAGCCGGGGACAGATCAACACTGAAGCTTTCTTT.

The chain joins TRBV18 to TRBJ1-1; D remains ambiguous. Trimming stripped 2 bases from V and 12 bases from J, with 13 bases between. This CDR3 is 12 amino acids long. Germline V gene data show CDR1 as KGHSH and CDR2 as LQKENI. CDR3 sequence reads: CASSPGRVGTFF. For the CDR3, the DNA is TGTGCCAGCTCACCAGGGAGGGTAGGAACTTTCTTT.

CDR3 region: CASSPGRQDYGYTF. CDR3 in DNA: TGTGCCAGCTCACCTGGTCGGCAGGACTATGGCTACACCTTC. This chain uses TRBV18 with TRBJ1-2; D ambiguous. Trimming stripped 3 bases from V and 3 bases from J, with 11 bases between. The germline V gene has CDR1 KGHSH and CDR2 LQKENI. The CDR3 is 14 amino acids.

V is TRBV11-2 and J is TRBJ2-7; D gene unclear. V was trimmed by 2 bases and J by 3 bases, leaving 11 bases between them. The CDR3 is made up of 14 amino acids. The V gene's germline CDR1 is SGHAT and CDR2 FQNNGV. The CDR3 is CASSLTSVYYEQYF. CDR3 sequence (DNA): TGTGCCAGCAGCTTAACCAGCGTTTACTACGAGCAGTACTTC.

The chain employs TRBV7-8 and TRBJ2-7; the D gene is possibly TRBD1 (6 bases). The CDR3 is 15 residues long. V lost 5 bases and J lost 0, with 14 bases in between. Germline V gives CDR1 SGHVS, CDR2 FQNEAQ. The CDR3 reads CASSVRDKSSYEQYF. The DNA of the CDR3 is TGTGCCAGCAGCGTCCGGGACAAAAGCTCCTACGAGCAGTACTTC. The variable domain in full, with the rest retrieved from reference TRBV7-8 and TRBJ2-7, is GAGVSQSPRYKVAKRGQDVALRCDPISGHVSLFWYQQALGQGPEFLTYFQNEAQLDKSGLPSDRFFAERPEGSVSTLKIQRTQQEDSAVYLCASSVRDKSSYEQYFGPGTRLTVT.

The gene calls are TRBV12-5 and TRBJ2-5; 8 nucleotides align to TRBD1. The CDR3 is 15 residues long. The germline CDR1 and CDR2 sequences are LGHNT and FRNRAP. V dropped 6 bases and J dropped 1; count of bases not matched to a gene: 7. The CDR3 sequence: CASGKDRGFQETQYF. The DNA of the CDR3 is TGTGCTAGTGGAAAAGACAGGGGCTTCCAAGAGACCCAGTACTTC.

This clone was found a few times. The chain has TRBV2 and TRBJ1-5, with D maybe TRBD1 (5 bases). CDR1 is SNHLY, CDR2 FYNNEI, per germline. This CDR3 contains 15 residues. V was cut by 6 bases and J by 3 bases, with 15 bases left in between. The CDR3 region has the DNA TGTGCCAGCAGGCCTCGGGGGTCCTTCAATCAGCCCCAGCATTTT. Residues: CASRPRGSFNQPQHF. Full variable domain (outside the CDR3, taken from reference TRBV2 and TRBJ1-5): EPEVTQTPSHQVTQMGQEVILRCVPISNHLYFYWYRQILGQKVEFLVSFYNNEISEKSEIFDDQFSVERPDGSNFTLKIRSTKLEDSAMYFCASRPRGSFNQPQHFGDGTRLSIL.

This sequence joins TRBV4-2 and TRBJ1-4, with 8 positions matching TRBD1. This CDR3 is 17 amino acids long. J lost 3 bases, V lost 0 bases, and 6 bases had no gene match. The germline V gene has CDR1 LGHNA and CDR2 YNFKEQ. The CDR3 sequence: CASSQDQQGAANEKLFF. The CDR3 DNA reads as TGTGCCAGCAGCCAAGATCAGCAGGGGGCGGCTAATGAAAAACTGTTTTTT.

The gene calls are TRBV5-8 and TRBJ2-5; weak D call: TRBD2 (5 bases). The CDR3 runs to 11 residues. V was shortened by 7 bases and J by 7 bases, with 11 bases between the two germline ends. CDR1 and CDR2 (germline): SGHTS, YDEGEE. CDR3 in amino acids: CASPIEGTQYF. As DNA, the CDR3 is TGTGCCAGCCCCATAGAGGGGACCCAGTACTTC.

This chain connects TRBV3-1 (or the pseudogene TRBV3-2) to TRBJ2-5; perhaps TRBD2 as D (6 bases). Deletions cut 4 bases from V and 5 bases from J, with 17 bases between. This CDR3 spans 15 amino acids. Germline CDR1 reads LGHDT; CDR2 reads YNNKEL (reference sequence). The CDR3, as DNA: TGTGCCAGCAGCCCCCGGGGTGCGGGGATGGAGACCCAGTACTTC. This codes for CASSPRGAGMETQYF.

A single count supports this clone. V and J are TRBV12-3 or TRBV12-4 and TRBJ2-2; TRBD1 matches 8 bases. There are 11 residues in the CDR3. CDR3 sequence reads: CATGVVGELFF. CDR3 sequence (DNA): TGTGCGACAGGGGTGGTCGGGGAGCTGTTTTTT.

About this clone: At the DNA level, this CDR3 is encoded by other sequences in the same sample as well. The J gene is TRBJ2-7, the V gene TRBV27; 9 positions match TRBD1. V lost 5 bases and J lost 2; bases outside the gene matches: 4. Germline CDR1 and CDR2: MNHEY and SMNVEV (reference sequence). This CDR3 is 14 amino acids long. For the CDR3, the DNA is TGTGCCAGCAGTCCCGGGACAGGGCCCTACGAGCAGTACTTC. Amino acid sequence: CASSPGTGPYEQYF.

In its sample, this clone was seen once. The J gene is TRBJ2-1, the V gene TRBV11-2; possibly TRBD2 for D (5 bases). The CDR3 extends over 13 amino acids. V shed 5 bases and J shed 4 bases, with 9 bases lying between them. Germline CDR1 is SGHAT and CDR2 is FQNNGV. The CDR3, as DNA: TGTGCCAGCAGCCCACTAGTTTACAATGAGCAGTTCTTC. It is translated as CASSPLVYNEQFF.

The gene calls are TRBV24-1 and TRBJ1-2; 7 bases line up with TRBD1. The CDR3 totals 15 residues. Per the germline V gene, CDR1 is KGHDR and CDR2 is SFDVKD. With 2 bases clipped from V and 0 bases from J, the junction kept 2 bases outside the gene matches. The CDR3 DNA follows: TGTGCCACCAGTGATTCAACAGGGGCTAACTATGGCTACACCTTC. Encoded protein: CATSDSTGANYGYTF.

The rearrangement links TRBV11-2 to TRBJ2-3; 8 bases line up with TRBD2. Germline loops: CDR1 SGHAT, CDR2 FQNNGV. Unmatched junction bases numbered 13, after V lost 5 bases and J lost 6 bases. The CDR3 spans 16 residues. The CDR3 loop reads CASSLLGGLELDTQYF. For the CDR3, the DNA is TGTGCCAGCAGCCTACTAGGGGGACTAGAATTGGATACGCAGTATTTT.

V is TRBV18 and J is TRBJ2-5, with D maybe TRBD2 (6 bases). Germline values: CDR1 KGHSH, CDR2 LQKENI. The CDR3 totals 14 residues. V shed 3 bases and J shed 5 bases, with 13 bases lying between them. CDR3 DNA: TGTGCCAGCTCACCCTCCGGAGGGTACGAGACCCAGTACTTC. Translating it yields CASSPSGGYETQYF.

CDR3 sequence (DNA): TGTGCCTGGGCACAGGGTAGCAGGACTGAAGCTTTCTTT. This sequence encodes CAWAQGSRTEAFF. The chain has TRBV30 and TRBJ1-1, with a weak D call TRBD1 (6 bases). The CDR3 consists of 13 residues. Trimming stripped 5 bases from V and 5 bases from J, with 15 bases between. The germline CDR1 and CDR2 sequences are GTSNPN and SVGIG (reference sequence).

The chain couples TRBV9 to TRBJ2-1; a possible D gene is TRBD2 (6 bases). The germline gives CDR1 SGDLS, CDR2 YYNGEE. V was cut by 0 bases and J by 7 bases, with 14 bases left in between. The CDR3 extends over 15 amino acids. The CDR3 nucleotides are TGTGCCAGCAGCGTAGAAGGAGGGCCCCTAAATGAGCAGTTCTTC. It is translated as CASSVEGGPLNEQFF.

The J gene is TRBJ2-4, the V gene TRBV5-5, with a tentative D call TRBD2 (5 bases). V gave up 2 bases and J gave up 3 bases, with 12 bases separating them. Germline lookup yields CDR1 SGHKS and CDR2 YYEKEE (reference sequence). CDR3 length equals 15 residues. The CDR3 is CASSLIRGSKNIQYF. The CDR3 coding sequence is TGTGCCAGCAGCTTAATCAGAGGGAGCAAAAACATTCAGTACTTC.

The V gene is TRBV10-2, the J gene TRBJ2-5; 8 bases are shared with TRBD1. The trim removed 3 bases at V and 5 bases at J, leaving 5 bases unmatched. CDR1 is WSHSY, CDR2 SAAADI, per germline. CDR3 length equals 14 residues. The CDR3 sequence: CASSDRGRTETQYF. The CDR3 bases are TGCGCCAGCAGTGACAGGGGGCGAACGGAGACCCAGTACTTC.

This clone is a singleton in its sample. This chain joins TRBV18 and TRBJ2-3; 9 nucleotides align to TRBD2. CDR3 length: 17 residues. The germline gives CDR1 KGHSH, CDR2 LQKENI. Losses at the gene ends were 2 bases for V and 1 base for J; bases not matched to a gene: 7. CDR3 DNA: TGTGCCAGCTCACCAACGAGCGGGAGGATCGGCACAGATACGCAGTATTTT. It specifies CASSPTSGRIGTDTQYF. The full variable domain, in which reference TRBV18 and TRBJ2-3 provide the parts outside the CDR3, is NAGVMQNPRHLVRRRGQEARLRCSPMKGHSHVYWYRQLPEEGLKFMVYLQKENIIDESGMPKERFSAEFPKEGPSILRIQQVVRGDSAAYFCASSPTSGRIGTDTQYFGPGTRLTVL.

This clone is a singleton in its sample. This rearrangement joins TRBV27 to TRBJ2-1; 12 bases line up with TRBD2. CDR3 size: 18 residues. The junction had 16 bases not matched to a gene; V was cut back by 5 bases and J by 8 bases. Germline CDR1 reads MNHEY; CDR2 reads SMNVEV (reference sequence). CDR3 DNA sequence: TGTGCCAGCAGTCTCCAATCCCCACTAGCGGGAGGCCCAGATGAGCAGTTCTTC. This encodes CASSLQSPLAGGPDEQFF.

This clone appeared a single time. Other nucleotide sequences from this sample produce the same CDR3. The rearrangement uses TRBV2 and TRBJ1-2; TRBD1 aligns across 7 bases. V trimming: 3 bases; J trimming: 4 bases; junction bases outside the gene matches: 2. The length of the CDR3 is 13 residues. From germline, CDR1 is SNHLY and CDR2 FYNNEI. As DNA, the CDR3 is TGTGCCAGCAGTGAGGGGACAGCCTATGGCTACACCTTC. Amino acids: CASSEGTAYGYTF. The complete variable domain, with remaining parts taken from reference TRBV2 and TRBJ1-2, reads EPEVTQTPSHQVTQMGQEVILRCVPISNHLYFYWYRQILGQKVEFLVSFYNNEISEKSEIFDDQFSVERPDGSNFTLKIRSTKLEDSAMYFCASSEGTAYGYTFGSGTRLTVV.